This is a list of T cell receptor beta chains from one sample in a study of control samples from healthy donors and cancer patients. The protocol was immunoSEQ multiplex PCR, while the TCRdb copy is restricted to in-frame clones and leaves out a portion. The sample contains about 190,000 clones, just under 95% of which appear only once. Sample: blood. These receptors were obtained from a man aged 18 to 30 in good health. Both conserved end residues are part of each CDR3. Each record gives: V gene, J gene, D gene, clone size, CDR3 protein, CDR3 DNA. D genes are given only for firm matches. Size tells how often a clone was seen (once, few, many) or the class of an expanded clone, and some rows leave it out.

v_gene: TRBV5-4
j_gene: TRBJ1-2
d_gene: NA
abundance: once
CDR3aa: CASSLASEIYGYTF
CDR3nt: TGTGCCAGCAGCTTGGCCTCAGAGATCTATGGCTACACCTTC

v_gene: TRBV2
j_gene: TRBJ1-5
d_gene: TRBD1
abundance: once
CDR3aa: CASRDRGDNQPQHF
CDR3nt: TGTGCCAGCCGGGACAGGGGGGACAATCAGCCCCAGCATTTT

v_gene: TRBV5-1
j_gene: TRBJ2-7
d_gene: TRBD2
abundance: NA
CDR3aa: CASSLSTSGGSEQYF
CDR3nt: TGCGCCAGCAGCCTCTCGACTAGCGGGGGGTCTGAGCAGTACTTC

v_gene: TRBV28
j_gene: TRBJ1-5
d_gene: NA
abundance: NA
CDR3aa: CASMIGLGQPQHF
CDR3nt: TGTGCCAGCATGATCGGGCTAGGGCAGCCCCAGCATTTT

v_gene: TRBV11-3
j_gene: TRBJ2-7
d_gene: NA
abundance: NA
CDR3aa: CASSLDGTSSEQYF
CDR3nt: TGTGCCAGCAGCTTAGACGGGACGTCGTCCGAGCAGTACTTC

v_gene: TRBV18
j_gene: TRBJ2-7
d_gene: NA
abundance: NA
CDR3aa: CASSPRGDEQYF
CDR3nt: TGTGCCAGCTCACCAAGGGGGGACGAGCAGTACTTC

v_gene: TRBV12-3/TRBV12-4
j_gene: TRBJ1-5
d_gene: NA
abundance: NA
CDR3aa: CASSLKSNQPQHF
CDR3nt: TGTGCCAGCAGTCTCAAAAGCAATCAGCCCCAGCATTTT

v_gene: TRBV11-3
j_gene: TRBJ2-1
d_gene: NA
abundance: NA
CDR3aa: CASSLGLYNEQFF
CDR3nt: TGTGCCAGCAGCTTAGGGCTATACAATGAGCAGTTCTTC

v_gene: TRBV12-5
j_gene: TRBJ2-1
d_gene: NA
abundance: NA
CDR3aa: CASEGYASSYNEQFF
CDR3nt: TGTGCTAGTGAGGGTTACGCGAGCTCCTACAATGAGCAGTTCTTC

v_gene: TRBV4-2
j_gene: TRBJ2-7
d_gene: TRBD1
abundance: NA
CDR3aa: CASSQEDREYEQYF
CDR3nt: TGTGCCAGCAGCCAAGAGGACAGGGAATACGAGCAGTACTTC

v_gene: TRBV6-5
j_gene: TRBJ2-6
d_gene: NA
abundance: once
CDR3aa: CASSYGKGSGANVLTF
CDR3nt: TGTGCCAGCAGTTACGGCAAGGGCTCTGGGGCCAACGTCCTGACTTTC

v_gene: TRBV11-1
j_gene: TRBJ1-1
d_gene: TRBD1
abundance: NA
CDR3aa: CASSSDRDLVNTEAFF
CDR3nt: TGTGCCAGCAGCTCCGACAGGGACCTAGTGAACACTGAAGCTTTCTTT

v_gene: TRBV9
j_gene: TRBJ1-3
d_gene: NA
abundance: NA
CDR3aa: CASKSTGNTIYF
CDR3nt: TGTGCCAGCAAGAGTACTGGAAACACCATATATTTT

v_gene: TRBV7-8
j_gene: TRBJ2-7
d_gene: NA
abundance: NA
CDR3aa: CASSPLTREVSYEQYF
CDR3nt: TGTGCCAGCAGCCCCTTGACCAGGGAGGTCTCCTACGAGCAGTACTTC

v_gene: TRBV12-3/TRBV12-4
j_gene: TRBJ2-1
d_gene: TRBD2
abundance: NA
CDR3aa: CASSLVTSGPPIF
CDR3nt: TGTGCCAGCAGTTTGGTGACTAGCGGGCCACCCATCTTC

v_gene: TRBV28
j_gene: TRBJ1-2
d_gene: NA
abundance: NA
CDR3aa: CASSLSDTTDGYTF
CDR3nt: TGTGCCAGCAGTTTATCCGACACGACAGATGGCTACACCTTC

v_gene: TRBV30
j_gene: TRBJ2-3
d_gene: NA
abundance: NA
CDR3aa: CAWSVGGRRTDTQYF
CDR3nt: TGTGCCTGGAGTGTTGGAGGCAGGCGCACAGATACGCAGTATTTT

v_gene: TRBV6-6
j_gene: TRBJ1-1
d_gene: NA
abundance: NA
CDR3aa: CASSYSVKSNTEAFF
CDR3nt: TGTGCCAGCAGTTACTCGGTTAAATCGAACACTGAAGCTTTCTTT

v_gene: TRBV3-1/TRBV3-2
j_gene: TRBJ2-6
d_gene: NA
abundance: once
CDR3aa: CASSQRGPLGWNVLTF
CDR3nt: TGTGCCAGCAGCCAGCGGGGACCCCTTGGTTGGAACGTCCTGACTTTC

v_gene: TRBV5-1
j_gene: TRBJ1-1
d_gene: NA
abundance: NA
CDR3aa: CASSLPRQIFNTEAFF
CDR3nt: TGCGCCAGCAGCTTGCCCCGACAGATTTTTAACACTGAAGCTTTCTTT

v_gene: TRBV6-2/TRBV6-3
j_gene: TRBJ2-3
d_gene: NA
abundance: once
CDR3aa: CASSYPSTGGQSTDTQYF
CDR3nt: TGTGCCAGCAGTTACCCCTCGACCGGGGGGCAGAGCACAGATACGCAGTATTTT

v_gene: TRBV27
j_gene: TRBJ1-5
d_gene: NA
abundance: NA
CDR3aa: CASSRTDQPQHF
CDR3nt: TGTGCCAGCTCTCGGACAGATCAGCCCCAGCATTTT

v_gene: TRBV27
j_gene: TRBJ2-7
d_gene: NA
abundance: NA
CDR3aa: CASSLSSGNTYEQYF
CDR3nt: TGTGCCAGCAGTTTATCGTCGGGTAATACCTACGAGCAGTACTTC

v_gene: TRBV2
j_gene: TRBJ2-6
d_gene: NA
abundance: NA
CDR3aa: CASSVDAGANVLTF
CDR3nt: TGTGCCAGCAGTGTCGACGCTGGGGCCAACGTCCTGACTTTC

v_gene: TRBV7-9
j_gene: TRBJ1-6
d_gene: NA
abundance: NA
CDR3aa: CASSRGSGLVQSPLHF
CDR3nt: TGTGCCAGCAGCCGAGGGTCAGGACTGGTGCAATCACCCCTCCACTTT

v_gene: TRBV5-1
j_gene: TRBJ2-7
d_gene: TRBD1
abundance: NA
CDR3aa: CASSLLGQGDLEQYF
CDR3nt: TGCGCCAGCAGCTTGCTGGGACAGGGGGACTTGGAGCAGTACTTC

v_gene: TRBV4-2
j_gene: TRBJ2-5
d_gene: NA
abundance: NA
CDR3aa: CASSQDYGGQETQYF
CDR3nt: TGTGCCAGCAGCCAAGATTACGGGGGCCAAGAGACCCAGTACTTC

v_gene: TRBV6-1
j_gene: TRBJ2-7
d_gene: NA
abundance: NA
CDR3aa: CASSEQMDYEQYF
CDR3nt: TGTGCCAGCAGTGAGCAGATGGACTACGAGCAGTACTTC

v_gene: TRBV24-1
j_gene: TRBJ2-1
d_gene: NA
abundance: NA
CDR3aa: CATSAFGTWGDNEQFF
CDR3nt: TGTGCCACCAGTGCCTTTGGGACATGGGGAGACAATGAGCAGTTCTTC

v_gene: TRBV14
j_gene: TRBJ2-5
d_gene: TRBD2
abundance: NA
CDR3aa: CASSQDRWASGTQETQYF
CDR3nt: TGTGCCAGCAGCCAAGATAGATGGGCAAGCGGGACCCAAGAGACCCAGTACTTC

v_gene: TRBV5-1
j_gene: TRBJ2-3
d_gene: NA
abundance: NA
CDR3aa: CASSFLSTDTQYF
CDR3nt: TGCGCCAGCAGCTTTCTTAGCACAGATACGCAGTATTTT

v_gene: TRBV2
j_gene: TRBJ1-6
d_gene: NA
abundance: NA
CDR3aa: CASSADNNSPLHF
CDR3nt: TGTGCCAGCAGTGCCGATAATAATTCACCCCTCCACTTT

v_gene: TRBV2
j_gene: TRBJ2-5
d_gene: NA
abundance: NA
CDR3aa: CASSPAYNRETQYF
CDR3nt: TGTGCCAGCAGTCCGGCCTATAATCGGGAGACCCAGTACTTC

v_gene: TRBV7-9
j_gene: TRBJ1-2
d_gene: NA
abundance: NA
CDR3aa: CASSFGKGYTF
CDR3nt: TGTGCCAGCAGCTTCGGAAAGGGCTACACCTTC

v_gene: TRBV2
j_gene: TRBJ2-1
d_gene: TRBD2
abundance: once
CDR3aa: CASSSGLAGGRDEQFF
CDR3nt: TGTGCCAGCAGTTCCGGACTAGCGGGGGGCCGGGATGAGCAGTTCTTC

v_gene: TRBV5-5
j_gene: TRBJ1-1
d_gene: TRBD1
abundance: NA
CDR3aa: CASSFGQGDAEAFF
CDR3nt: TGTGCCAGCAGCTTTGGTCAGGGGGACGCTGAAGCTTTCTTT

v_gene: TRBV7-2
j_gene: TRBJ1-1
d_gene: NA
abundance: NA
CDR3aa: CASSSRGGSVTEAFF
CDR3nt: TGTGCCAGCAGCTCTAGAGGGGGGTCCGTCACTGAAGCTTTCTTT

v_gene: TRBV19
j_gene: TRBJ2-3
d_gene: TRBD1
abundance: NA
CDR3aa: CASTQGGQGVDTQYF
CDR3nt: TGTGCCAGTACCCAGGGGGGACAGGGCGTTGATACGCAGTATTTT

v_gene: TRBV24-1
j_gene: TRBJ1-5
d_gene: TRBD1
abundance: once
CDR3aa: CATSDQGQGSNQPQHF
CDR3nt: TGTGCCACCAGTGACCAGGGACAGGGTAGCAATCAGCCCCAGCATTTT

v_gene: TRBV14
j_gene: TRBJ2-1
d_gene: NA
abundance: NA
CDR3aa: CASSQHGTHNEQFF
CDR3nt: TGTGCCAGCAGCCAGCACGGGACTCACAATGAGCAGTTCTTC